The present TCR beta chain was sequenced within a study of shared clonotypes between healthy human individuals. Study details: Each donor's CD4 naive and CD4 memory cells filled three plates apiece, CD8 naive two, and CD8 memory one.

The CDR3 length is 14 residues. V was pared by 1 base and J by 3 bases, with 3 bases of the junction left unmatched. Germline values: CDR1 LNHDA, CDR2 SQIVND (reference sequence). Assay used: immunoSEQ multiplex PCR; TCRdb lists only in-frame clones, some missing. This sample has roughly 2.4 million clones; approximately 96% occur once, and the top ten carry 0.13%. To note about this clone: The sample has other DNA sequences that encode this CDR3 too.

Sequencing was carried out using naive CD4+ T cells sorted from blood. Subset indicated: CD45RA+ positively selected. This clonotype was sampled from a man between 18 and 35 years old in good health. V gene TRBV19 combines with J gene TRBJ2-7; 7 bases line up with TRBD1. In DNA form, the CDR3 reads TGTGCCAGTAGTATAGCCGGGGACAGCTACGAGCAGTACTTC. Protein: CASSIAGDSYEQYF.